This T cell receptor beta chain was sequenced during a study of blood T cell repertoires in COVID-19. Study overall: Sample material is recorded as cDNA or gDNA derived from T cells, B-cell-depleted T cells, or PBMCs.

CDR3 length: 15 residues. The V gene's germline CDR1 is MNHEY and CDR2 SVGAGI. Trimming took off 0 bases at V and 6 bases at J, with 13 bases between the two ends. The authors' processing: How many nucleated cells were present was estimated from reference gene primer amplification. Only in-frame clones appear in the TCRdb table, and some are missing; sequencing was by immunoSEQ multiplex PCR. That table gives V, J and clone size, and the DNA gave D and trimming. The table includes about 55,000 clones, 85% detected once. This chain connects TRBV6-5 to TRBJ2-3; D possibly corresponds to TRBD2 (6 bases). This TCR was recovered from a human donor in a cohort sampled during active COVID-19. What was sequenced was peripheral blood. CDR3 residues: CASSYSLLASDTQYF. The CDR3 DNA is TGTGCCAGCAGTTACTCGTTACTAGCATCTGATACGCAGTATTTT.